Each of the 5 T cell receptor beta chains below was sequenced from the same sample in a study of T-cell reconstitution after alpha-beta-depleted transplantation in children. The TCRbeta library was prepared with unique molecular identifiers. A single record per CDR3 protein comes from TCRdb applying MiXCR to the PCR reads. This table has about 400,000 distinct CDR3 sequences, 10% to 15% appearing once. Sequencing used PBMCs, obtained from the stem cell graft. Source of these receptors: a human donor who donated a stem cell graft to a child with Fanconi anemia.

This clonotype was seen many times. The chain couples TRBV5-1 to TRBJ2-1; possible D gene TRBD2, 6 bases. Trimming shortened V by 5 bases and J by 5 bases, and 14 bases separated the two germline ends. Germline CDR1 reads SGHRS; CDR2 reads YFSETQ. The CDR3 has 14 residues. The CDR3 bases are TGCGCCAGCAGGACCACCGGGACTCACAATGAGCAGTTCTTC. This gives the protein CASRTTGTHNEQFF. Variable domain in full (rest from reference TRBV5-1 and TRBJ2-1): KAGVTQTPRYLIKTRGQQVTLSCSPISGHRSVSWYQQTPGQGLQFLFEYFSETQRNKGNFPGRFSGRQFSNSRSEMNVSTLELGDSALYLCASRTTGTHNEQFFGPGTRLTVL.

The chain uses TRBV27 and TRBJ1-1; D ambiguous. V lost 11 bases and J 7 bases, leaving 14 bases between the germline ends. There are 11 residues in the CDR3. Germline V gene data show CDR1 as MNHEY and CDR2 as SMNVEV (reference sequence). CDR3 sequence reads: CASQGWGEAFF. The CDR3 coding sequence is TGTGCCTCCCAAGGGTGGGGTGAAGCTTTCTTT.

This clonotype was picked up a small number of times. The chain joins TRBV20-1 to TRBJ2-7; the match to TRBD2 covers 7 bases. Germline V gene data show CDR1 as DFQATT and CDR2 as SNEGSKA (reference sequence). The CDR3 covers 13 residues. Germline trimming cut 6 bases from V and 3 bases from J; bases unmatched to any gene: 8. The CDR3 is CSANRDYFYEQYF. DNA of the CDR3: TGCAGTGCAAACCGGGACTACTTCTACGAGCAGTACTTC.

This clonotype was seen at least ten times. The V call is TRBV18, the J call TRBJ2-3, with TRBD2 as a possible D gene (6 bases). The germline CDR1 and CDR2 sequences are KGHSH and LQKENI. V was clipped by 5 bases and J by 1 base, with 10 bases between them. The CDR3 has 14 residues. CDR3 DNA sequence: TGTGCCAGCTCAGCGGTAGCGGGCACAGATACGCAGTATTTT. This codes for CASSAVAGTDTQYF.

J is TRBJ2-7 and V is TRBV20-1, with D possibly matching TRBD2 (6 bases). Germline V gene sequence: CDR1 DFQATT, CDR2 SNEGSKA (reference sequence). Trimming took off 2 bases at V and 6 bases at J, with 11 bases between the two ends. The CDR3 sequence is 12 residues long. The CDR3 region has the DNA TGCAGTGCTAGAAAGGTGGGGGGCGAGCAGTACTTC. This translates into CSARKVGGEQYF.